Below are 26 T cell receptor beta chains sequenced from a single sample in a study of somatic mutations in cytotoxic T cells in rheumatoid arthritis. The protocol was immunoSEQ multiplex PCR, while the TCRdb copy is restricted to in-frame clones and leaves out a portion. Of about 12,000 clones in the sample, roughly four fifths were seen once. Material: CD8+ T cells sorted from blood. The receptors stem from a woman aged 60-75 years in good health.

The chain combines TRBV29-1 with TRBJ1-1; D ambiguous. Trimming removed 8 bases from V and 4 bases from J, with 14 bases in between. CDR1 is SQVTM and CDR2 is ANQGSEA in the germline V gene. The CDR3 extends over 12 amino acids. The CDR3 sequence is CSFSRSGTEAFF. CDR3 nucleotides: TGCAGCTTCTCCCGTAGCGGCACTGAAGCTTTCTTT.

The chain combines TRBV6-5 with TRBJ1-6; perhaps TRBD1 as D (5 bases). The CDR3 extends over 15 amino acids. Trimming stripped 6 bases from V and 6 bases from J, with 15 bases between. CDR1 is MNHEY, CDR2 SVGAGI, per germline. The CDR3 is CASRSDSLSNSPLHF. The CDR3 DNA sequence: TGTGCCAGCAGATCAGACAGCCTAAGTAATTCACCCCTCCACTTT.

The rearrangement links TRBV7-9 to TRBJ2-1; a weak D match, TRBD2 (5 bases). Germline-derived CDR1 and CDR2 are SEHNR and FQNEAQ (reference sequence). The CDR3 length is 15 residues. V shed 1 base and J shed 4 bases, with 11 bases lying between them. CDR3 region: CASSLGTDFYNEQFF. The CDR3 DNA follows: TGTGCCAGCAGCTTAGGGACGGACTTTTACAATGAGCAGTTCTTC.

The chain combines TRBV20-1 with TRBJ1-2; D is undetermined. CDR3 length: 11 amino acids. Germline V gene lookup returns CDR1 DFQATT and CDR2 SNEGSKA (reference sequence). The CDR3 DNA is TGCACTTCAGCAGACTCGGATGGCTACACCTTC. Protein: CTSADSDGYTF.

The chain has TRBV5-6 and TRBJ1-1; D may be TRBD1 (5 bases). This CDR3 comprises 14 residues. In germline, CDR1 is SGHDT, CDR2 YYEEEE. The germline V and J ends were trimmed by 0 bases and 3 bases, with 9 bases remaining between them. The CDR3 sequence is CASSLGPGDTEAFF. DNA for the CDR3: TGTGCCAGCAGCTTGGGGCCGGGGGACACTGAAGCTTTCTTT.

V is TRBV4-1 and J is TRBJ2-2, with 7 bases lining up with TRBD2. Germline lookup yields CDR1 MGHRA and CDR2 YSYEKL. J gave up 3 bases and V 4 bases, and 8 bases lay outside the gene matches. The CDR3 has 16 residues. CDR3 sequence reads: CASSPRTGGDTGELFF. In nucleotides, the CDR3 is TGCGCCAGCAGCCCGAGGACGGGAGGAGACACCGGGGAGCTGTTTTTT.

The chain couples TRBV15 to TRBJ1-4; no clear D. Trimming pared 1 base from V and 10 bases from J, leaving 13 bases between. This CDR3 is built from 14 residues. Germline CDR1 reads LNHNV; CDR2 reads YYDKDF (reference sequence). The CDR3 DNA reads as TGTGCCACCAGCAGAGTAGAGGATAGCGGAAAACTGTTTTTT. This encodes CATSRVEDSGKLFF.

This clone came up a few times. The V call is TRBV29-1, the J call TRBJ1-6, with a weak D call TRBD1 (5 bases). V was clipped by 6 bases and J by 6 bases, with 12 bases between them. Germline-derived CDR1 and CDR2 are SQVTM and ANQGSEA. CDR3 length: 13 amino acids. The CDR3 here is CSVTDTPNSPLHF. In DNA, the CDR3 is TGCAGCGTCACGGACACCCCTAATTCACCCCTCCACTTT.

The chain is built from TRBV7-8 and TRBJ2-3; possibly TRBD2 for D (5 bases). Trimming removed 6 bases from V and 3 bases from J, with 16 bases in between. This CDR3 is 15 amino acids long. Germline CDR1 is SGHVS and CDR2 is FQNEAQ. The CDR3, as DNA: TGTGCCAGCAGGCTAAGGGAGAGCATTACAGATACGCAGTATTTT. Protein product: CASRLRESITDTQYF.

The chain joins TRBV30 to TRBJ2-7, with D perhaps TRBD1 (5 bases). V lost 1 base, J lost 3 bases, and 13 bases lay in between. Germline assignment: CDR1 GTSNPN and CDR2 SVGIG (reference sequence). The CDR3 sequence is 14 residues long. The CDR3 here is CAWSAGYAGYEQYV. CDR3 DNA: TGTGCCTGGAGTGCAGGGTACGCCGGCTACGAGCAGTACGTC.

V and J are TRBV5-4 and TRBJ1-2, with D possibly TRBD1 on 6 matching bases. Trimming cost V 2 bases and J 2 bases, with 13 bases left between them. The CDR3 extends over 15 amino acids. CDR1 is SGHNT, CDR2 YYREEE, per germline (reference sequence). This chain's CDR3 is CASSLGGAPNYGYTF. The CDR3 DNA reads TGTGCCAGCAGCTTAGGGGGGGCACCCAACTATGGCTACACCTTC.

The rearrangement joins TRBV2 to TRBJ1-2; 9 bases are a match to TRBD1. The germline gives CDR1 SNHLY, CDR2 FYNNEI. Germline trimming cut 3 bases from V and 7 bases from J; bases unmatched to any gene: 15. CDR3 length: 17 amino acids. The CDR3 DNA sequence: TGTGCCAGCAGTGAGGGGGGGACAGGGCGATTGTCACGTGGCTACACCTTC. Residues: CASSEGGTGRLSRGYTF.

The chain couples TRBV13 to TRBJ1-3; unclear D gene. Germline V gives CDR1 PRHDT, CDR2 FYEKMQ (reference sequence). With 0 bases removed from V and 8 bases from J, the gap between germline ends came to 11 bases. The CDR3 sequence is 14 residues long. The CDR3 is CASSLGGEVHTIYF. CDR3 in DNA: TGTGCCAGCAGCTTAGGCGGGGAGGTACACACCATATATTTT.

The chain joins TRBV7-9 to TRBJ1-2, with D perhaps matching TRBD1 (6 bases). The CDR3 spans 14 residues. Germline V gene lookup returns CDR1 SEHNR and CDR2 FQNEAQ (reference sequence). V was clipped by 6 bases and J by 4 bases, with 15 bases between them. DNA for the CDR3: TGTGCCAGCAGTTCGCCGGACAGTCTCTATGGCTACACCTTC. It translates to CASSSPDSLYGYTF.

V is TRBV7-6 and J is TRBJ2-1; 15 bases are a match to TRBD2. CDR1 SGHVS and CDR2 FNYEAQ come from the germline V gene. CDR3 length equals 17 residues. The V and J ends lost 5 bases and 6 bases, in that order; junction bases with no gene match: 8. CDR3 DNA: TGTGCCAGCAGCCTTTCAGGACTAGCGGGGGGGCTCAATGAGCAGTTCTTC. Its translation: CASSLSGLAGGLNEQFF. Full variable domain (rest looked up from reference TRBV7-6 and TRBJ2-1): GAGVSQSPRYKVTKRGQDVALRCDPISGHVSLYWYRQALGQGPEFLTYFNYEAQQDKSGLPNDRFSAERPEGSISTLTIQRTEQRDSAMYRCASSLSGLAGGLNEQFFGPGTRLTVL.

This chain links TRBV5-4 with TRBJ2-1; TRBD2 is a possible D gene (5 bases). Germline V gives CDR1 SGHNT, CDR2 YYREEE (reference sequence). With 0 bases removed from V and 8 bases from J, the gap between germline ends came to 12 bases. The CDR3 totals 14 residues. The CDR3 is CASSLAGKWDEQFF. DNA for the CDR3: TGTGCCAGCAGCTTGGCGGGAAAGTGGGATGAGCAGTTCTTC.

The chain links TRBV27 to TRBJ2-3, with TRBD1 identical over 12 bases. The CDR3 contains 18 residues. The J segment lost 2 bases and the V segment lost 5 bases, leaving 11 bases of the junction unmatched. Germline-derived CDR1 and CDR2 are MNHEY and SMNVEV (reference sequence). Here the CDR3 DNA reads TGTGCCAGCAGTCCCCCCCTGTCGGGACAGGGGGCCACAGATACGCAGTATTTT. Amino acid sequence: CASSPPLSGQGATDTQYF.

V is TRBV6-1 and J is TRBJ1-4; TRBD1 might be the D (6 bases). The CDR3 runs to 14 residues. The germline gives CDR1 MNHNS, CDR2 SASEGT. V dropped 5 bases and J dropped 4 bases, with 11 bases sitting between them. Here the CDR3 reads CASSKDRYNEKLFF. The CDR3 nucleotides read TGTGCCAGCAGTAAGGACAGATATAATGAAAAACTGTTTTTT.

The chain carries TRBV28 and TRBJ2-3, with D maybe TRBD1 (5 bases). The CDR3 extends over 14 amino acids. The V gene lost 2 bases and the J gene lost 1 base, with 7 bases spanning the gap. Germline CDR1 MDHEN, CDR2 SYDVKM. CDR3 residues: CASSLGARTDTQYF. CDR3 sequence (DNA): TGTGCCAGCAGTTTAGGGGCTCGCACAGATACGCAGTATTTT.

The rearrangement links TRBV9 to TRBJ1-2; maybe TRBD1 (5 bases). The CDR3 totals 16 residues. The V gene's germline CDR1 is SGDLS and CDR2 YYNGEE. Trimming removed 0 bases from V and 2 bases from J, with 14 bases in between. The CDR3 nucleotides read TGTGCCAGCAGCGTAGCATTGGAGGGACCAAACTATGGCTACACCTTC. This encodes CASSVALEGPNYGYTF.

The CDR3 nucleotides are TGTGCCAGCAGCGTAGAAGTAGGGGGGACAGACGAGCAGTACTTC. This translates into CASSVEVGGTDEQYF. V is TRBV9 and J is TRBJ2-7; tentative D call: TRBD1 (7 bases). The V gene lost 0 bases and the J gene lost 5 bases, with 15 bases spanning the gap. Germline V lookup: CDR1 SGDLS, CDR2 YYNGEE. The CDR3 totals 15 residues. The full variable domain, with the rest looked up from reference TRBV9 and TRBJ2-7, is DSGVTQTPKHLITATGQRVTLRCSPRSGDLSVYWYQQSLDQGLQFLIQYYNGEERAKGNILERFSAQQFPDLHSELNLSSLELGDSALYFCASSVEVGGTDEQYFGPGTRLTVT.

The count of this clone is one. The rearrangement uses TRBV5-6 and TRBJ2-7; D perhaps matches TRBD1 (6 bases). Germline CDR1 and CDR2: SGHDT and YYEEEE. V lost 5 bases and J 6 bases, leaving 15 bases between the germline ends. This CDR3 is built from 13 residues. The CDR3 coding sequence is TGTGCCAGCAGTCCAACAGGGAATGGCGAGCAGTACTTC. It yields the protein CASSPTGNGEQYF.

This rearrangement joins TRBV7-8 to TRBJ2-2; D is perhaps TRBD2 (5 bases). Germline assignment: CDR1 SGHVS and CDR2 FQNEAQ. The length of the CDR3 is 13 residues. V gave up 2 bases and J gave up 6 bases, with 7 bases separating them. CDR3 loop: CASSLFGAGELFF. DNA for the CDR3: TGTGCCAGCAGCTTATTCGGGGCCGGGGAGCTGTTTTTT.

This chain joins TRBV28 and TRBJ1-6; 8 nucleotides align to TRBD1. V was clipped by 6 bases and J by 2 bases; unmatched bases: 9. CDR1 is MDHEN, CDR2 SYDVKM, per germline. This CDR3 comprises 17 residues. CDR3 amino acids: CASRYRTGTTYNSPLHF. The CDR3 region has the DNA TGTGCCAGCAGGTACAGGACAGGGACGACCTATAATTCACCCCTCCACTTT.

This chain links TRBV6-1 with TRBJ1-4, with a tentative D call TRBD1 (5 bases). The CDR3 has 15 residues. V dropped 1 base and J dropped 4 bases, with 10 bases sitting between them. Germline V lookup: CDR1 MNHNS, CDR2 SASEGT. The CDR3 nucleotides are TGTGCCAGCAGTGAAGACCCAGGGATTAATGAAAAACTGTTTTTT. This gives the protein CASSEDPGINEKLFF.

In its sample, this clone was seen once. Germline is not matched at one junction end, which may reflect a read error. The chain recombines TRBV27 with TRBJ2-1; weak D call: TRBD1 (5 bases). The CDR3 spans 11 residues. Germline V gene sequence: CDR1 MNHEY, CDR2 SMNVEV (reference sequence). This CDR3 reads CASSLGQGLIF. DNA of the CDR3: TGTGCCAGCAGTTTAGGCCAGGGTTTAATCTTC.